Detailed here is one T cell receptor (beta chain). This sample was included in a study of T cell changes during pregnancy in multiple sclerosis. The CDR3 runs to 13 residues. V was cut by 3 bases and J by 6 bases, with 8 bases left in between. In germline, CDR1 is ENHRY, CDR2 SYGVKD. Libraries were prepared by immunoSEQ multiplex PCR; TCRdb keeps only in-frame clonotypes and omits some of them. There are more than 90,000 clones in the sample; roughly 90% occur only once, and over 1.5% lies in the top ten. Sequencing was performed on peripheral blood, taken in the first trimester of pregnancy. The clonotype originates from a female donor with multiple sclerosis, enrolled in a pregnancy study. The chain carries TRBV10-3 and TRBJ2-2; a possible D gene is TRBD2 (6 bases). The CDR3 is CAISEGGAGELFF. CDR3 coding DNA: TGTGCCATCAGTGAAGGAGGGGCCGGGGAGCTGTTTTTT.